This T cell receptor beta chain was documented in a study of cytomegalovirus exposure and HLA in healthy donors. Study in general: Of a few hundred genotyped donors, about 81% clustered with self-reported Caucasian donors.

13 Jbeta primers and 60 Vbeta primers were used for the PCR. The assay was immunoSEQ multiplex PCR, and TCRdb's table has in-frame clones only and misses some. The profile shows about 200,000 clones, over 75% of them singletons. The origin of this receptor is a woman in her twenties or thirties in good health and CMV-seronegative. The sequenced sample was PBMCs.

CDR3 protein: CASSLARVAGELFF. The DNA of the CDR3 is TGCGCCAGCAGCTTGGCCAGGGTGGCGGGGGAGCTGTTTTTT. The chain recombines TRBV5-1 with TRBJ2-2, with D perhaps TRBD1 (5 bases). The CDR3 spans 14 residues. In germline, CDR1 is SGHRS, CDR2 YFSETQ. Trimming shortened V by 0 bases and J by 8 bases, and 11 bases separated the two germline ends.